This T cell receptor (beta chain) was retrieved from a study of blood T cell repertoires in COVID-19. Study as a whole: The study drew acute and convalescent COVID-19 samples from the United States, Italy and Spain.

Authors' analysis steps: Quantification of nucleated cells was approximated via reference gene primer amplification. Produced via immunoSEQ multiplex PCR; TCRdb's table is partial and in-frame only. V and J calls and clone size are as listed in that table; D and trimming were resolved from the DNA. Here the sample spans some 39,000 clones, over 90% being singletons. CDR3 length: 16 amino acids. V lost 1 base, J lost 4 bases, and 14 bases lay in between. Looked up from germline, CDR1 is LGHNA and CDR2 is YSLEER. Sequencing used peripheral blood. The clonotype originates from a human donor in a cohort sampled during active COVID-19. V usage is TRBV4-3 and J usage is TRBJ2-1, with D perhaps matching TRBD2 (7 bases). The CDR3 here is CASSQGARGGYNEQFF. CDR3 DNA: TGCGCCAGCAGCCAAGGGGCGAGGGGGGGGTACAATGAGCAGTTCTTC.